This TCR beta chain was identified in a study of T cells in Graves' hyperthyroidism and ophthalmopathy. The CDR3 loop spans 17 amino acids. CDR1 MGHRA and CDR2 YSYEKL come from the germline V gene. The ends lost 2 bases at V and 5 bases at J; junction bases unmatched: 10. Stable disease denoted Graves' hyperthyroidism without ophthalmopathy progression within 18 months. Patients aged 18 to 65 with hyperthyroidism were newly diagnosed, with duration under 2 months. Researchers took RNA transcripts and amplified the TCR beta CDR3 regions from them. TCR CDR3 regions were first amplified by RT-PCR with HTBI primers. TCRdb itself ran the multiplex PCR reads through MiXCR, one entry per CDR3 protein. The sample records a few hundred thousand distinct CDR3 sequences, approximately 15% being singletons.

The sample was blood. This rearrangement joins TRBV4-1 to TRBJ2-5; 11 nucleotides line up with TRBD2. The TCR originated in a woman aged 18-35 years with Graves' hyperthyroidism. Here the CDR3 reads CASSQSPSGRFGETQYF. CDR3 DNA sequence: TGCGCCAGCAGCCAATCGCCTAGCGGGAGGTTCGGGGAGACCCAGTACTTC.